Detailed here is one T cell receptor (beta chain). The entry originates in a study of blood T cell repertoires in COVID-19. The CDR3 covers 16 residues. V lost 3 bases, J lost 2 bases, and 16 bases lay in between. Germline CDR1 KGHSH, CDR2 LQKENI. Assay: immunoSEQ multiplex PCR; the TCRdb copy retains only in-frame clones and omits some. The sample records 200,000 to 250,000 clones, 86% being singletons. This chain connects TRBV18 to TRBJ1-2; D uncertain. The origin of this receptor is a woman in her thirties or forties with acute COVID-19. The sequenced sample was PBMCs or T cells enriched from blood (not recorded which). CDR3 sequence (DNA): TGTGCCAGCTCACCCGTGGAGGGAGCGATAAACTATGGCTACACCTTC. It yields the protein CASSPVEGAINYGYTF.